Listed here are 21 T cell receptor beta chains from one sample, sequenced in a study of OX40 agonist ivuxolimab in advanced cancers. Profiling relied on immunoSEQ multiplex PCR, and the TCRdb table lists in-frame clones only, not all of them. The sample has 50,000 to 65,000 clones; approximately 80% are singletons. Here the sequenced sample was CD4+ or CD8+ T cells sorted from blood, taken in a trial of the OX40 agonist ivuxolimab. Every receptor here comes from an adult with an advanced solid tumor such as melanoma, head and neck, liver or kidney cancer.

This clone rates as medium-sized. J is TRBJ2-1 and V is TRBV7-3; D perhaps matches TRBD1 (6 bases). V lost 4 bases and J lost 8, with 12 bases in between. The CDR3 extends over 13 amino acids. Germline CDR1 is SGHTA and CDR2 is FQGTGA. The CDR3 DNA sequence: TGTGCCAGCAGCTACGGGACATCTGATGAGCAGTTCTTC. This encodes CASSYGTSDEQFF.

A note on this clone: Because it lacks the conserved phenylalanine or tryptophan at the end, this CDR3 is likely a read error. V gene TRBV2 combines with J gene TRBJ1-2; D is undetermined. The CDR3 has 15 amino acids. Germline values: CDR1 SNHLY, CDR2 FYNNEI. The V gene lost 5 bases and the J gene lost 0 bases, with 13 bases spanning the gap. The CDR3 DNA sequence: TGTGCCAGCAGTTCTCCTGATCTCCCTAACTATGGCTACACCCTC. Protein sequence: CASSSPDLPNYGYTL.

The V and J genes are TRBV5-6 and TRBJ1-2, with 12 bases identical to TRBD1. Per the germline V gene, CDR1 is SGHDT and CDR2 is YYEEEE. This CDR3 spans 16 amino acids. Trimming took 1 base from V and 8 from J; bases not matched to a gene: 9. CDR3 nucleotide sequence: TGTGCCAGCAGCTTGAAACCGGGACAGGGGGCGAGAGGCTACACCTTC. The encoded protein is CASSLKPGQGARGYTF.

The chain combines TRBV4-1 with TRBJ2-5; 7 nucleotides line up with TRBD2. V shed 2 bases, J shed 1 base, and the junction held 4 bases outside the gene matches. Per germline, CDR1 MGHRA and CDR2 YSYEKL. The CDR3 loop spans 15 amino acids. CDR3 in amino acids: CASSQRSSGQETQYF. The CDR3 nucleotides are TGCGCCAGCAGCCAACGCTCTAGCGGCCAAGAGACCCAGTACTTC.

The V gene is TRBV7-6, the J gene TRBJ2-1; no definite D call. The V end was cut by 1 base, the J end by 0 bases, with 7 bases between. Per germline, CDR1 SGHVS and CDR2 FNYEAQ. The length of the CDR3 is 15 residues. CDR3 amino acids: CASSLVGSSYNEQFF. The DNA of the CDR3 is TGTGCCAGCAGCTTAGTCGGAAGCTCCTACAATGAGCAGTTCTTC.

V usage is TRBV30 and J usage is TRBJ2-7, with no clear D. From germline, CDR1 is GTSNPN and CDR2 SVGIG (reference sequence). This CDR3 has 11 residues. The germline V and J ends were trimmed by 2 bases and 4 bases, with 6 bases remaining between them. CDR3 protein: CAWSPGYEQYF. DNA for the CDR3: TGTGCCTGGAGTCCTGGGTACGAGCAGTACTTC.

This clone was found a few times. CDR3 sequence reads: CASSGARRAFF. In DNA, the CDR3 is TGTGCCAGCAGCGGGGCTCGTAGAGCTTTCTTT. The chain is built from TRBV28 and TRBJ1-1; a possible D gene is TRBD1 (5 bases). This CDR3 spans 11 amino acids. The V gene lost 6 bases and the J gene lost 10 bases, with 12 bases spanning the gap. Germline CDR1 reads MDHEN; CDR2 reads SYDVKM.

The chain employs TRBV2 and TRBJ1-2, with TRBD1 identical over 8 bases. Germline CDR1 SNHLY, CDR2 FYNNEI. V was clipped by 2 bases and J by 4 bases; unmatched bases: 12. The CDR3 totals 17 residues. Written as DNA, the CDR3 is TGTGCCAGCAGTGAATACGGGCCAGGGGGCCCGGTCTATGGCTACACCTTC. It is translated as CASSEYGPGGPVYGYTF.

The table lists this clone with a count of one. The chain is built from TRBV4-2 and TRBJ1-1; D is possibly TRBD1 (5 bases). From germline, CDR1 is LGHNA and CDR2 YNFKEQ. The CDR3 runs 15 residues. Trimming stripped 4 bases from V and 8 bases from J, with 20 bases between. CDR3 sequence: CASSPPGTLLSEAFF. The DNA for the CDR3 is TGTGCCAGCAGCCCACCGGGGACCTTATTGTCGGAAGCTTTCTTT.

The gene calls are TRBV7-2 and TRBJ2-1; no firm D call. The germline V gene has CDR1 SGHTA and CDR2 FQGNSA. The length of the CDR3 is 14 residues. Trimming removed 5 bases at V and 1 base at J, with 9 bases between. This CDR3 is CASSPHDSYNEQFF. In nucleotides, the CDR3 is TGTGCCAGCAGCCCCCATGATTCCTACAATGAGCAGTTCTTC. Full variable domain (remainder filled in from reference TRBV7-2 and TRBJ2-1): GAGVSQSPSNKVTEKGKDVELRCDPISGHTALYWYRQSLGQGLEFLIYFQGNSAPDKSGLPSDRFSAERTGGSVSTLTIQRTQQEDSAVYLCASSPHDSYNEQFFGPGTRLTVL.

This rearrangement joins TRBV11-3 to TRBJ2-1; tentatively, D is TRBD2 (6 bases). The CDR3 is 15 amino acids. CDR1 and CDR2 (germline): SGHNT, YENEEA. V lost 2 bases and J 10 bases, leaving 18 bases between the germline ends. DNA of the CDR3: TGTGCCAGCAGCTTATCGCGACTAGGGCAGAGGGAGCAGTTCTTC. Residues: CASSLSRLGQREQFF.

The chain links TRBV10-3 to TRBJ2-2; 7 nucleotides line up with TRBD2. CDR3 size: 15 residues. The V gene end was trimmed by 10 bases and the J gene end by 4 bases; junction bases not matched to a gene: 12. The germline CDR1 and CDR2 sequences are ENHRY and SYGVKD. This CDR3 reads CATQGLAVGTGELFF. CDR3 DNA: TGTGCCACCCAAGGGCTAGCGGTAGGCACCGGGGAGCTGTTTTTT.

The chain uses TRBV4-2 and TRBJ2-2, with 8 positions matching TRBD1. J lost 8 bases, V lost 0 bases, and 2 bases had no gene match. The CDR3 is 14 amino acids. Per the germline V gene, CDR1 is LGHNA and CDR2 is YNFKEQ. The CDR3 loop is CASSQDRGQGELFF. CDR3 DNA sequence: TGTGCCAGCAGCCAAGACAGGGGGCAAGGGGAGCTGTTTTTT.

The rearrangement links TRBV10-3 to TRBJ2-3; weak D call: TRBD2 (6 bases). Trimming pared 3 bases from V and 5 bases from J, leaving 12 bases between. The CDR3 is made up of 14 amino acids. Germline lookup yields CDR1 ENHRY and CDR2 SYGVKD. The CDR3 spells CAISDSLGGDTQYF. As DNA, the CDR3 is TGTGCCATCAGTGATAGTTTGGGGGGAGATACGCAGTATTTT.

This clone occurred a few times. The chain employs TRBV21-1 and TRBJ2-3; TRBD1 reflects the table's D call only, with no check against the DNA. TRBV21-1 is marked as a pseudogene. The CDR3 has 13 amino acids. Here the CDR3 DNA reads TGTGCCAGCAGCAAAGCAGCAGGGGAAGCGCAGTATTTT. Residues: CASSKAAGEAQYF.

The chain joins TRBV7-8 to TRBJ2-3, with D unclear. Per germline, CDR1 SGHVS and CDR2 FQNEAQ. V lost 3 bases, J lost 0 bases, and 7 bases lay in between. The CDR3 is 14 amino acids. CDR3 sequence (DNA): TGTGCCAGCAGCTTGTCCCCTAGCACAGATACGCAGTATTTT. Translated: CASSLSPSTDTQYF. The full variable domain, rest sourced from reference TRBV7-8 and TRBJ2-3, is GAGVSQSPRYKVAKRGQDVALRCDPISGHVSLFWYQQALGQGPEFLTYFQNEAQLDKSGLPSDRFFAERPEGSVSTLKIQRTQQEDSAVYLCASSLSPSTDTQYFGPGTRLTVL.

The genes are TRBV29-1 and TRBJ2-2; TRBD2 matches 11 bases. The germline V gene encodes CDR1 SQVTM and CDR2 ANQGSEA. This CDR3 has 15 amino acids. V lost 3 bases, J lost 5 bases, and 5 bases stayed unmatched. The chain's CDR3 is CSVEPPSGRTGELFF. The DNA for the CDR3 is TGCAGCGTTGAGCCCCCTAGCGGGAGGACCGGGGAGCTGTTTTTT.

This chain connects TRBV27 to TRBJ1-5, with 8 positions matching TRBD1. CDR1 MNHEY and CDR2 SMNVEV come from the germline V gene (reference sequence). Losses at the gene ends were 6 bases for V and 7 bases for J; bases not matched to a gene: 11. The CDR3 contains 15 residues. CDR3 sequence reads: CASRFTQGAGQPQHF. CDR3 sequence (DNA): TGTGCCAGCAGGTTCACCCAGGGGGCCGGACAGCCCCAGCATTTT.

V is TRBV4-2 and J is TRBJ2-1, with 12 bases matching TRBD2. Germline V gene lookup returns CDR1 LGHNA and CDR2 YNFKEQ. With 1 base clipped from V and 3 bases from J, the junction kept 7 bases outside the gene matches. The CDR3 runs 18 residues. The CDR3 here is CASSQAEGLAGVYNEQFF. The CDR3 coding sequence is TGTGCCAGCAGCCAAGCCGAGGGACTAGCGGGCGTCTACAATGAGCAGTTCTTC.

To note about this clone: One end of the junction fails to match germline, which may point to a read error. This rearrangement joins TRBV6-6 to TRBJ2-7; unclear D gene. Germline CDR1 is MNHNY and CDR2 is SVGAGI (reference sequence). The CDR3 runs to 15 residues. DNA for the CDR3: TGTGCCATCAGTGAGTCGAGTTTAAGGTTCTACGAGCAGTACTTC. Amino acid sequence: CAISESSLRFYEQYF.

The CDR3 protein is CASSPGQGRTQYF. The CDR3 DNA sequence: TGTGCCAGCTCACCTGGACAGGGGCGGACCCAGTACTTC. The J gene is TRBJ2-5, the V gene TRBV18; 9 bases are shared with TRBD1. V shed 3 bases and J 7 bases; nucleotides not matched to a gene: 3. The CDR3 is made up of 13 amino acids. Germline CDR1 and CDR2: KGHSH and LQKENI.